The table lists the clone carrying this TCR beta chain with a count of one. TCRdb's table, derived via immunoSEQ multiplex PCR, lists solely in-frame clones and lacks some. Here the sample spans a few million clones, 85% to 95% being singletons. The data were taken from a study of shared clonotypes between healthy human individuals. On the study more broadly: Every donor yielded three CD4 naive, three CD4 memory, two CD8 naive and one CD8 memory plate.

Unmatched junction bases numbered 19, after V lost 7 bases and J lost 4 bases. The CDR3 runs 17 residues. Germline CDR1 is SEHNR and CDR2 is FQNEAQ (reference sequence). The naive CD8 population came from CD45RO-negative cells selected for CCR7, without terminally differentiated effector memory CD45RA+ cells. The specimen sequenced was naive CD8+ T cells from PBMCs. This TCR was recovered from a man younger than 30 in good health. Some clones in this sample may be carry-over from other donors' samples. V is TRBV7-9 and J is TRBJ2-7, with 7 bases that match TRBD2. CDR3 residues: CASTLFLGGRSLYEQYF. CDR3 coding DNA: TGTGCCAGCACCCTATTTCTTGGCGGGAGAAGTCTATACGAGCAGTACTTC.